The next 27 T cell receptor beta chains were all read from a single sample in a study of T-cell reconstitution after alpha-beta-depleted transplantation in children. General study findings and limits: The authors attributed T-cell counts and diversity one year after transplant mostly to newly produced T cells.

A library of TCRbeta sequences, prepared with unique molecular identifiers, was generated. One entry per CDR3 protein, called by TCRdb with MiXCR from the PCR reads. In the table there are around 270,000 distinct CDR3 sequences, roughly 7.8% of which are singletons. Their antigens remain unidentified. The input for sequencing was peripheral blood, taken 360 days after TCRalphabeta/CD19-depleted stem cell transplant. Every receptor here comes from a female patient under 10 years old who had a stem cell transplant for Fanconi anemia, so the T cells may come from the graft donor.

This clonotype has just a few counts. The rearrangement joins TRBV7-9 to TRBJ1-3, with 7 bases lining up with TRBD1. From germline, CDR1 is SEHNR and CDR2 FQNEAQ (reference sequence). The CDR3 covers 12 residues. The ends lost 10 bases at V and 4 bases at J; junction bases unmatched: 4. CDR3 protein: CATRDRGNTIYF. The CDR3 nucleotides are TGTGCCACCCGGGACAGAGGAAACACCATATATTTT.

A few counts support this clonotype. The J gene is TRBJ1-1, the V gene TRBV20-1; possibly TRBD1 for D (6 bases). Germline V gene sequence: CDR1 DFQATT, CDR2 SNEGSKA (reference sequence). V was cut by 5 bases and J by 8 bases, with 21 bases left in between. CDR3 length equals 14 residues. CDR3: CSARRFTGANEAFF. CDR3 sequence (DNA): TGCAGTGCTCGGAGGTTTACGGGGGCAAACGAAGCTTTCTTT.

This clonotype was observed at least ten times. This chain joins TRBV20-1 and TRBJ1-1; 9 positions match TRBD1. This CDR3 spans 12 amino acids. The germline gives CDR1 DFQATT, CDR2 SNEGSKA (reference sequence). The V segment lost 2 bases and the J segment 11 bases; nucleotides outside the gene matches: 6. CDR3 bases: TGCAGTGCTAGAATGGGACAGGGCTTCGCTTTCTTT. It yields the protein CSARMGQGFAFF.

The CDR3 nucleotides are TGTGCCAGCAGTGGTCACACTTCCTACGAGCAGTACTTC. Its translation: CASSGHTSYEQYF. The chain couples TRBV25-1 to TRBJ2-7; D is unclear. The V gene's germline CDR1 is MGHDK and CDR2 SYGVNS. The CDR3 contains 13 residues. V lost 4 bases, J lost 1 base, and 8 bases lay in between.

The table lists this clonotype with many counts. The chain employs TRBV20-1 and TRBJ1-2; 7 bases map to TRBD1. V dropped 6 bases and J dropped 5; count of bases not matched to a gene: 12. The V gene's germline CDR1 is DFQATT and CDR2 SNEGSKA (reference sequence). CDR3 size: 14 residues. In nucleotides, the CDR3 is TGCAGTGCCACCGCCAAGAAGGGGGCGTATGGCTACACCTTC. As protein: CSATAKKGAYGYTF.

This clonotype was detected many times. The V gene is TRBV6-2 or TRBV6-3, the J gene TRBJ2-1; D unclear. Trimming left V 4 bases short and J 0 bases short, with 13 bases between. The CDR3 has 16 amino acids. CDR1 is MNHEY and CDR2 is SVGEGT in the germline V gene. The CDR3 protein is CASSLGVTRSYNEQFF. Here the CDR3 DNA reads TGTGCCAGCAGTTTAGGAGTCACCCGCTCCTACAATGAGCAGTTCTTC.

The rearrangement joins TRBV25-1 to TRBJ2-6; the D is unclear. Trimming took off 6 bases at V and 0 bases at J, with 12 bases between the two ends. There are 16 residues in the CDR3. Per the germline V gene, CDR1 is MGHDK and CDR2 is SYGVNS. CDR3 coding DNA: TGTGCCAGCAGCGATCACTTGAGCTCTGGGGCCAACGTCCTGACTTTC. Amino acids: CASSDHLSSGANVLTF.

The V gene is TRBV20-1, the J gene TRBJ1-5, with D possibly being TRBD1 (6 bases). CDR1 and CDR2 from the germline V gene are DFQATT and SNEGSKA (reference sequence). CDR3 size: 16 residues. Deletions cut 0 bases from V and 0 bases from J, with 12 bases between. DNA for the CDR3: TGCAGTGCTAGAGATCCCCAGGGGAATAGCAATCAGCCCCAGCATTTT. Protein: CSARDPQGNSNQPQHF.

The table lists this clonotype with many counts. The rearrangement links TRBV5-1 to TRBJ2-4; no clear D. This CDR3 has 15 amino acids. Germline CDR1 SGHRS, CDR2 YFSETQ. V was pared by 3 bases and J by 4 bases, with 14 bases between. The CDR3 here is CASSSTASFKNIQYF. In nucleotides, the CDR3 is TGCGCCAGCAGCTCAACAGCGTCGTTTAAAAACATTCAGTACTTC.

This clonotype appeared once. This rearrangement joins TRBV19 to TRBJ2-3; 15 bases align to TRBD2. The germline CDR1 and CDR2 sequences are LNHDA and SQIVND (reference sequence). Germline trimming cut 5 bases from V and 4 bases from J; bases unmatched to any gene: 4. The CDR3 has 16 amino acids. Here the CDR3 DNA reads TGTGCCAGTAGTTTTCGGACTAGCGGGGGGGCAGATACGCAGTATTTT. Translated, it gives CASSFRTSGGADTQYF. Full variable domain (remainder filled in from reference TRBV19 and TRBJ2-3): DGGITQSPKYLFRKEGQNVTLSCEQNLNHDAMYWYRQDPGQGLRLIYYSQIVNDFQKGDIAEGYSVSREKKESFPLTVTSAQKNPTAFYLCASSFRTSGGADTQYFGPGTRLTVL.

The chain links TRBV28 to TRBJ2-5; a weak D match, TRBD1 (5 bases). Germline CDR1 MDHEN, CDR2 SYDVKM. V dropped 4 bases and J dropped 4 bases, with 10 bases sitting between them. This CDR3 comprises 13 residues. CDR3 residues: CASSYPGSETQYF. In DNA, the CDR3 is TGTGCCAGCAGTTACCCAGGGTCAGAGACCCAGTACTTC. Together with reference TRBV28 and TRBJ2-5, the CDR3 gives the full variable domain: DVKVTQSSRYLVKRTGEKVFLECVQDMDHENMFWYRQDPGLGLRLIYFSYDVKMKEKGDIPEGYSVSREKKERFSLILESASTNQTSMYLCASSYPGSETQYFGPGTRLLVL.

The DNA for the CDR3 is TGCAGTGCTACATCAACAGGGCCTAACTCCTACGAGCAGTACTTC. It encodes CSATSTGPNSYEQYF. The chain carries TRBV20-1 and TRBJ2-7, with D perhaps TRBD1 (6 bases). V dropped 4 bases and J dropped 0 bases, with 16 bases sitting between them. Per germline, CDR1 DFQATT and CDR2 SNEGSKA (reference sequence). The CDR3 is made up of 15 amino acids.

The chain couples TRBV20-1 to TRBJ2-5, with D possibly TRBD2 on 6 matching bases. CDR3 size: 13 residues. Germline lookup yields CDR1 DFQATT and CDR2 SNEGSKA (reference sequence). The germline V and J ends were trimmed by 6 bases and 5 bases, with 16 bases remaining between them. CDR3 bases: TGCAGTGCCGCCTCGGGGGTTGGCGAGACCCAGTACTTC. Amino acid sequence: CSAASGVGETQYF.

At least ten counts were recorded for this clonotype. Germline and junction disagree at one end, which may indicate a read error. This chain uses TRBV12-3 or TRBV12-4 with TRBJ1-2, with D uncertain. The CDR3 extends over 12 amino acids. The CDR3 DNA reads as TGTGCCAGCAGTTTTGCAGACTTCAAGGCCTCCTTC. Translating gives CASSFADFKASF.

In this sample, this clonotype turned up many times. This chain joins TRBV2 and TRBJ2-7; 7 bases map to TRBD1. V trimming: 2 bases; J trimming: 3 bases; junction bases outside the gene matches: 4. Germline-derived CDR1 and CDR2 are SNHLY and FYNNEI. The CDR3 sequence is 14 residues long. The chain's CDR3 is CASSERQGSYEQYF. The CDR3 DNA is TGTGCCAGCAGTGAAAGACAGGGTAGCTACGAGCAGTACTTC. Full variable domain (missing parts from reference TRBV2 and TRBJ2-7): EPEVTQTPSHQVTQMGQEVILRCVPISNHLYFYWYRQILGQKVEFLVSFYNNEISEKSEIFDDQFSVERPDGSNFTLKIRSTKLEDSAMYFCASSERQGSYEQYFGPGTRLTVT.

The chain links TRBV18 to TRBJ2-2, with unresolved D. The CDR3 is 14 residues long. V was clipped by 0 bases and J by 5 bases, with 7 bases between them. The germline gives CDR1 KGHSH, CDR2 LQKENI. The CDR3 DNA reads TGTGCCAGCTCACCACCGGGATCGACCGGGGAGCTGTTTTTT. Its translation: CASSPPGSTGELFF.

There are many counts of this clonotype. The chain couples TRBV5-1 to TRBJ2-1; TRBD2 matches at 9 bases. Germline CDR1 reads SGHRS; CDR2 reads YFSETQ. There are 15 residues in the CDR3. J lost 5 bases, V lost 4 bases, and 7 bases had no gene match. CDR3 in DNA: TGCGCCAGCAGCCTGGGACTAGCACCCGACAATGAGCAGTTCTTC. This gives the protein CASSLGLAPDNEQFF.

At least ten counts were recorded for this clonotype. The rearrangement joins TRBV28 to TRBJ2-2, with D maybe TRBD2 (5 bases). This CDR3 is built from 14 residues. V lost 7 bases and J 6 bases, leaving 15 bases between the germline ends. Germline V lookup: CDR1 MDHEN, CDR2 SYDVKM. CDR3 loop: CASTSPMTPGELFF. The CDR3 DNA follows: TGTGCCAGCACTAGCCCCATGACCCCCGGGGAGCTGTTTTTT.

This clonotype was detected only a few times. This chain joins TRBV7-3 and TRBJ2-1, with 7 bases aligning to TRBD2. Germline V CDR1 and CDR2: SGHTA, FQGTGA. CDR3 length: 16 amino acids. The junction had 3 bases not matched to a gene; V was cut back by 1 base and J by 0 bases. The CDR3 reads CASSLISGGSYNEQFF. In nucleotides, the CDR3 is TGTGCCAGCAGCTTAATATCGGGGGGCTCCTACAATGAGCAGTTCTTC.

This clonotype was observed at least ten times. The chain recombines TRBV29-1 with TRBJ2-5; 7 bases agree with TRBD1. The germline V gene has CDR1 SQVTM and CDR2 ANQGSEA. This CDR3 is 15 amino acids long. The V segment lost 7 bases and the J segment 1 base; nucleotides outside the gene matches: 12. CDR3 region: CSAPLTGTAQETQYF. CDR3 sequence (DNA): TGCAGCGCCCCACTCACCGGGACAGCCCAAGAGACCCAGTACTTC.

This clonotype was seen ten or more times. This sequence joins TRBV7-6 and TRBJ2-3; the match to TRBD2 covers 12 bases. Germline CDR1 reads SGHVS; CDR2 reads FNYEAQ. V was clipped by 5 bases and J by 2 bases; unmatched bases: 8. This CDR3 is 17 amino acids long. The CDR3 spells CASSLTTSGGITDTQYF. CDR3 bases: TGTGCCAGCAGCCTAACTACTAGCGGGGGGATCACAGATACGCAGTATTTT.

The V call is TRBV10-2, the J call TRBJ2-7; D may be TRBD2 (5 bases). Germline V gene data show CDR1 as WSHSY and CDR2 as SAAADI. The V end lost 8 bases, the J end lost 0 bases, and 11 bases lay between the germline ends. This CDR3 region has 13 residues. CDR3 DNA sequence: TGCGCCAGCCGTGGAGGTGACTCCTACGAGCAGTACGTC. Translation: CASRGGDSYEQYV.

This clonotype has just a few counts. The CDR3 is CASSKQGANEQYF. DNA for the CDR3: TGTGCCAGCAGCAAACAGGGGGCGAACGAGCAGTACTTC. V gene TRBV7-9 combines with J gene TRBJ2-7; 9 nucleotides line up with TRBD1. Germline V gene sequence: CDR1 SEHNR, CDR2 FQNEAQ (reference sequence). The V and J ends lost 5 bases and 5 bases, in that order; junction bases with no gene match: 4. The CDR3 totals 13 residues.

In this sample, this clonotype turned up many times. The chain joins TRBV4-1 to TRBJ2-1; D ambiguous. CDR1 and CDR2 (germline): MGHRA, YSYEKL. Trimming stripped 0 bases from V and 8 bases from J, with 5 bases between. The CDR3 length is 12 residues. This CDR3 reads CASSQDSYEQFF. The CDR3 bases are TGCGCCAGCAGCCAAGATTCCTATGAGCAGTTCTTC.

This clonotype was recorded at least ten times. The chain combines TRBV20-1 with TRBJ2-7; the match to TRBD1 covers 9 bases. This CDR3 comprises 13 residues. Trimming cost V 5 bases and J 6 bases; bases outside gene matches: 8. CDR1 and CDR2 (germline): DFQATT, SNEGSKA (reference sequence). The CDR3 DNA reads TGCAGTGCTGCACGGGACAGGGATTTCGAGCAGTACTTC. It translates to CSAARDRDFEQYF.

This clonotype was observed at least ten times. The chain carries TRBV29-1 and TRBJ1-2; possible D gene TRBD1, 6 bases. This CDR3 contains 12 residues. Trimming pared 3 bases from V and 6 bases from J, leaving 11 bases between. CDR1 and CDR2 from the germline V gene are SQVTM and ANQGSEA. CDR3 nucleotide sequence: TGCAGCGTTGATCGGACAGATAATGGCTACACCTTC. It encodes CSVDRTDNGYTF.

There are many counts of this clonotype. The rearrangement links TRBV12-3 or TRBV12-4 to TRBJ1-2; no reliable D call. V dropped 1 base and J dropped 4 bases, with 7 bases sitting between them. CDR3 size: 13 residues. CDR3 nucleotides: TGTGCCAGCAGTTTAGTTCGTGGCTATGGCTACACCTTC. Encoded protein: CASSLVRGYGYTF.